This T cell receptor beta chain was found in a study of metastatic and nonmetastatic thyroid tumors. Overall study context: Repertoire comparison spanned blood and tumor or nodule tissue of malignant and benign thyroid patients.

Note on this clone: The antigen remains undetermined.

Whole-study results and caveats: In blood and tumor, TCR beta diversity was reportedly significantly higher in malignant thyroid tumors than in benign nodules.

V was pared by 4 bases and J by 5 bases, with 12 bases of the junction left unmatched. The CDR3 runs to 15 residues. The germline V gene encodes CDR1 DFQATT and CDR2 SNEGSKA (reference sequence). Thyroid surgery was performed in patients who had received no treatment beforehand. Original processing notes: The study's classifier, a distant-metastasis tool for papillary thyroid cancer, was built using CDR3 differences across clinicopathological groups. MiXCR was used by TCRdb to re-call the PCR reads. TCRdb's processing, not the authors' own work, is the source of the V and J calls. The sample records over 50,000 clones, under 30% being singletons.

The TCR sequence derives from a female donor with papillary thyroid cancer or a benign thyroid nodule (not recorded which). Some clones in this sample may be carry-over from other donors' samples. Specimen: blood. The rearrangement links TRBV20-1 to TRBJ2-7, with 9 bases fitting TRBD1. This CDR3 reads CSATPRDRVADEQYF. CDR3 sequence (DNA): TGCAGTGCTACCCCCCGGGACAGGGTCGCGGACGAGCAGTACTTC.